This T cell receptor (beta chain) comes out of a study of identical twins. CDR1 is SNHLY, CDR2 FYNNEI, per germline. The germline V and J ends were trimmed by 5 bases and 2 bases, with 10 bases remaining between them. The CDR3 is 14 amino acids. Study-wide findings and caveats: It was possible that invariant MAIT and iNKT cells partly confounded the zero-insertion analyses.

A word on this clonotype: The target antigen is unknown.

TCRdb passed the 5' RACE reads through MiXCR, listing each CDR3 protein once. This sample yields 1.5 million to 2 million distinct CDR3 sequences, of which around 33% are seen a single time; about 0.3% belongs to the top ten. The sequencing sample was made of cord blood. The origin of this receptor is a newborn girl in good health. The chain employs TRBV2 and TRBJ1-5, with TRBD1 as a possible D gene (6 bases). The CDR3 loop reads CASSKGVRNQPQHF. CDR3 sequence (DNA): TGTGCCAGCAGTAAGGGGGTACGCAATCAGCCCCAGCATTTT.